This TCR beta chain was captured in a study of response to subunit inactivated influenza vaccine. TCRdb reprocessed the RT-PCR reads via MiXCR and lists one record per CDR3 protein. The sample includes approximately 500,000 distinct CDR3 sequences, about 15% of them seen just once. Sequenced material: PBMCs from blood, taken less than 13 days after vaccination. The sequence was collected from a man aged 50 to 60 who received an inactivated influenza vaccine.

CDR3 DNA sequence: TGCAGTGCTAGAGCAGGGGGACCAGCTTCACCCCTCCACTTT. The encoded protein is CSARAGGPASPLHF. This rearrangement joins TRBV20-1 to TRBJ1-6, with 7 bases aligning to TRBD1. This CDR3 region has 14 residues. J lost 9 bases, V lost 1 base, and 6 bases had no gene match. CDR1 and CDR2 (germline): DFQATT, SNEGSKA (reference sequence).